The entry below gives a single TCR beta chain sequence along with its context. It lacks a known antigen. Base qualities are not provided; no much larger clone lies one nucleotide away. The time point label, as the study defines it: about a year on ibrutinib. Roughly 2 micrograms of genomic DNA were extracted from cryopreserved PBMCs for TCR beta library preparation. High-throughput TCR beta sequencing was performed on longitudinal blood samples from CLL patients receiving ibrutinib monotherapy. Patients were enrolled in a phase 2 open-label single-center ibrutinib monotherapy trial. Each clonotype received, on average, approximately 9.9x coverage in deep resolution sequencing performed on a MiSeq, where the target depth lay between 1 in 1 million and 1 in 200,000 T cells. The immunoSEQ hsTCRB Kit was used to generate TCR beta libraries. The authors' pipeline ran thus. The data were analyzed with ImmunoSEQ Analyzer and ImmunoSEQ Data Assistant, and V, D and J gene assignments followed IMGT definitions. Clonality was computed as one minus normalized Shannon entropy of productive rearrangement frequencies, ranging from 0 to 1. Only overrepresented clonotypes making up at least 0.05% of the repertoire of each patient were included in the public clonotype analysis. Some twelve repertoires from age-matched healthy donors, obtained from immuneACCESS, served as clonality controls. This immuneACCESS table, as held by TCRdb, lists in-frame sequences with V and J called but not all clones. Of the missing ones, under half trace to an unresolved V gene in checked studies; the others have no known cause. V and J calls and clone size are given by that table; D and trimming were obtained from the DNA. The sample data list about 140,000 clones, and roughly 90% of these were observed just once. Together, the top ten hold 10% to 13% of the sample.

The entry originates in a study of cytotoxic CD8 clonotypes in ibrutinib-treated CLL (dated by TCRdb to 2020 to 2022). In terms of the full investigation: In this cohort, 15 patients were treatment-naive and about ten were relapsed/refractory, while some 17 had unmutated IGHV. Patients were still on ibrutinib when every remission and progressive disease sample was collected. Responses were partial in some 24 patients and complete in 2; after median 68 months follow-up, about 15 stayed in remission and approximately twelve progressed. Longitudinal samples were obtainable from about 30% of the 86 participants in the trial. Response samples were taken after a median of roughly a year on treatment, ranging from 6 to 36 months. On average, each sample had roughly 250,000 productive templates and more than 75,000 productive rearrangements. Cryopreserved peripheral blood mononuclear cells were obtained prior to treatment, at the time of response, and at either disease progression or sustained remission.

Study-wide findings and limitations: At ibrutinib response clonality went up, during sustained remission it held steady, and at progression it dropped back toward baseline. Public clonotypes were rare and either shrank or stayed stable during treatment, and the rise in clonality at ibrutinib response reflected expansion of private clonotypes. Lymph node repertoires were not examined, and the timing of sampling was not matched between patients in sustained remission and those whose disease progressed. Baseline clonality exceeded that of age-matched healthy donors and correlated strongly with circulating CD8+ T-cell counts.

The germline V gene provides CDR1 MDHEN and CDR2 SYDVKM. The V and J ends are trimmed by 0 bases and 10 bases, leaving 16 bases between them. From its cysteine to its phenylalanine, the CDR3 spans 15 amino acids. Left in the record is the CDR3 DNA by itself, 45 bases read in frame from the first base. The specimen was PBMCs, collected after 12 months of ibrutinib treatment. The chain is made from TRBV28 and TRBJ1-5; no D gene is confidently identified. The sequence was collected from a human donor with chronic lymphocytic leukemia. This receptor has the CDR3 CASSLWSGIPAPQHF. The DNA reads TGTGCCAGCAGTTTATGGTCGGGTATCCCAGCCCCCCAGCATTTT.